Shown below are 17 T cell receptor beta chains from a single sample sequenced in a study of blood T cell repertoires in COVID-19. The repertoire was sequenced with immunoSEQ multiplex PCR; TCRdb's copy has only in-frame clones and lacks some. The sample gives about 82,000 clones, about 74% of which show up once; around 2.6% is in the top ten. What was sequenced was peripheral blood. Receptor source: a human donor with acute or convalescent COVID-19. The donor label of this sample is uncertain.

This chain joins TRBV24-1 and TRBJ2-2; 7 positions match TRBD1. The CDR3 has 13 residues. V trimming: 5 bases; J trimming: 7 bases; junction bases outside the gene matches: 3. Germline V gene lookup returns CDR1 KGHDR and CDR2 SFDVKD. In DNA, the CDR3 is TGTGCCACCAGTGCTCAGGGGGTCGGGGAGCTGTTTTTT. As protein: CATSAQGVGELFF.

This clone was recorded a few times. The chain joins TRBV18 to TRBJ1-5; tentative D call: TRBD1 (6 bases). The CDR3 consists of 16 residues. V dropped 3 bases and J dropped 2 bases, with 14 bases sitting between them. Germline CDR1 and CDR2: KGHSH and LQKENI. Written as DNA, the CDR3 is TGTGCCAGCTCACCCGCCCTGGGGGCCGGCAATCAGCCCCAGCATTTT. This gives the protein CASSPALGAGNQPQHF.

The chain links TRBV18 to TRBJ2-1; D is ambiguous. This CDR3 spans 13 amino acids. V was clipped by 2 bases and J by 12 bases, with 14 bases between them. Germline assignment: CDR1 KGHSH and CDR2 LQKENI. The CDR3 sequence: CASSPGNPPGQFF. The CDR3 DNA sequence: TGTGCCAGCTCACCAGGTAACCCTCCGGGGCAGTTCTTC.

The genes are TRBV18 and TRBJ2-5, with D tentatively TRBD1 (5 bases). The CDR3 totals 14 residues. Trimming pared 1 base from V and 4 bases from J, leaving 10 bases between. Germline assignment: CDR1 KGHSH and CDR2 LQKENI. The CDR3, as DNA: TGTGCCAGCTCACCACTCGACAGTATAGAGACCCAGTACTTC. It encodes CASSPLDSIETQYF.

The chain employs TRBV10-3 and TRBJ2-7, with D possibly being TRBD2 (7 bases). CDR1 and CDR2 from the germline V gene are ENHRY and SYGVKD. V lost 0 bases to trimming and J lost 7 bases, with 13 bases between them. CDR3 size: 14 residues. The CDR3 reads CAISESRGGAEQYV. The CDR3 DNA is TGTGCCATCAGTGAGTCGAGGGGGGGTGCGGAGCAGTACGTC.

The V and J genes are TRBV7-9 and TRBJ2-2, with 7 bases fitting TRBD2. In germline, CDR1 is SEHNR, CDR2 FQNEAQ (reference sequence). The CDR3 loop spans 18 amino acids. The trim removed 3 bases at V and 1 base at J, leaving 11 bases unmatched. This CDR3 reads CASSFALREIQNTGELFF. CDR3 nucleotides: TGTGCCAGCAGCTTCGCTTTGCGGGAGATCCAGAACACCGGGGAGCTGTTTTTT.

The chain recombines TRBV6-5 with TRBJ2-5; tentatively, D is TRBD2 (5 bases). Trimming shortened V by 7 bases and J by 5 bases, and 17 bases separated the two germline ends. Germline CDR1 is MNHEY and CDR2 is SVGAGI. This CDR3 spans 14 amino acids. The DNA of the CDR3 is TGTGCCAGCACCTTGGGGAGCGTGAAGGAGACCCAGTACTTC. This codes for CASTLGSVKETQYF.

The rearrangement uses TRBV28 and TRBJ1-5; D not resolved. The V gene's germline CDR1 is MDHEN and CDR2 SYDVKM. The CDR3 is 17 amino acids. V was clipped by 2 bases and J by 2 bases, with 16 bases between them. This chain's CDR3 is CASSLGRAAKGNQPQHF. The CDR3 region has the DNA TGTGCCAGCAGTTTAGGGCGGGCCGCGAAGGGCAATCAGCCCCAGCATTTT.

This chain links TRBV11-3 with TRBJ2-1; 12 positions agree with TRBD2. J gave up 7 bases and V 4 bases, and 5 bases lay outside the gene matches. The CDR3 consists of 15 residues. Germline V gene sequence: CDR1 SGHNT, CDR2 YENEEA. The DNA of the CDR3 is TGTGCCAGCAGCTCCGGACTAGCGGGATTAAATGAGCAGTTCTTC. It codes for CASSSGLAGLNEQFF. Full variable domain (remainder filled in from reference TRBV11-3 and TRBJ2-1): EAGVVQSPRYKIIEKKQPVAFWCNPISGHNTLYWYLQNLGQGPELLIRYENEEAVDDSQLPKDRFSAERLKGVDSTLKIQPAELGDSAVYLCASSSGLAGLNEQFFGPGTRLTVL.

This clone was seen a handful of times. This chain connects TRBV7-2 to TRBJ2-1, with D possibly being TRBD2 (5 bases). Germline CDR1 and CDR2: SGHTA and FQGNSA. V lost 5 bases and J 3 bases, leaving 11 bases between the germline ends. The CDR3 length is 14 residues. In nucleotides, the CDR3 is TGTGCCAGCAGCCGCAGAAGCGGCTACAATGAGCAGTTCTTC. Translation gives CASSRRSGYNEQFF.

This chain's CDR3 is CATSDSRGAGELFF. As DNA, the CDR3 is TGTGCCACCAGTGATTCCAGGGGGGCCGGGGAGCTGTTTTTT. The chain is built from TRBV24-1 and TRBJ2-2, with a weak D call TRBD1 (7 bases). CDR1 and CDR2 from the germline V gene are KGHDR and SFDVKD. The V end was cut by 2 bases, the J end by 6 bases, with 9 bases between. There are 14 residues in the CDR3.

The chain is built from TRBV10-3 and TRBJ2-7, with TRBD2 matching over 9 bases. Germline V CDR1 and CDR2: ENHRY, SYGVKD. V lost 11 bases, J lost 2 bases, and 10 bases stayed unmatched. There are 14 residues in the CDR3. CDR3 sequence: CAASGGLATYEQYF. The CDR3 DNA is TGTGCCGCGTCTGGGGGACTAGCAACCTACGAGCAGTACTTC.

Only one count was recorded for this clone. The V and J genes are TRBV27 and TRBJ1-5; D remains ambiguous. CDR1 is MNHEY and CDR2 is SMNVEV in the germline V gene (reference sequence). The CDR3 extends over 15 amino acids. The germline V and J ends were trimmed by 0 bases and 5 bases, with 11 bases remaining between them. The CDR3 sequence is CASSLSTGLHQPQHF. The CDR3 DNA sequence: TGTGCCAGCAGTTTATCGACGGGATTACATCAGCCCCAGCATTTT.

The rearrangement links TRBV6-1 to TRBJ2-2; 7 bases align to TRBD1. Losses at the gene ends were 3 bases for V and 4 bases for J; bases not matched to a gene: 5. The length of the CDR3 is 15 residues. The V gene's germline CDR1 is MNHNS and CDR2 SASEGT. The CDR3 loop reads CASSDRSGGTGELFF. The CDR3 coding sequence is TGTGCCAGCAGTGATAGATCAGGGGGCACCGGGGAGCTGTTTTTT.

This clone has more than one count but fewer than ten. This chain uses TRBV5-1 with TRBJ2-2, with 8 bases aligning to TRBD2. V dropped 6 bases and J dropped 8; count of bases not matched to a gene: 12. Germline CDR1 is SGHRS and CDR2 is YFSETQ. CDR3 size: 15 residues. Here the CDR3 reads CASTAGTSGHGELFF. The CDR3 bases are TGCGCCAGCACGGCCGGAACTAGCGGCCATGGGGAGCTGTTTTTT.

The chain employs TRBV9 and TRBJ2-3; unclear D gene. CDR1 SGDLS and CDR2 YYNGEE come from the germline V gene. Deletions cut 0 bases from V and 0 bases from J, with 5 bases between. The CDR3 is 14 amino acids. Written as DNA, the CDR3 is TGTGCCAGCAGCGTAGATATTAGCACAGATACGCAGTATTTT. This gives the protein CASSVDISTDTQYF.

The CDR3, as DNA: TGTGCCAGCAGTGAGGTTTGGCGGGAGGGATATTGGCAAGAGACCCAGTACTTC. This sequence encodes CASSEVWREGYWQETQYF. The chain uses TRBV6-4 and TRBJ2-5, with 9 nucleotides matching TRBD2. This CDR3 contains 18 residues. V trimming: 3 bases; J trimming: 2 bases; junction bases outside the gene matches: 13. CDR1 is MRHNA, CDR2 SNTAGT, per germline.